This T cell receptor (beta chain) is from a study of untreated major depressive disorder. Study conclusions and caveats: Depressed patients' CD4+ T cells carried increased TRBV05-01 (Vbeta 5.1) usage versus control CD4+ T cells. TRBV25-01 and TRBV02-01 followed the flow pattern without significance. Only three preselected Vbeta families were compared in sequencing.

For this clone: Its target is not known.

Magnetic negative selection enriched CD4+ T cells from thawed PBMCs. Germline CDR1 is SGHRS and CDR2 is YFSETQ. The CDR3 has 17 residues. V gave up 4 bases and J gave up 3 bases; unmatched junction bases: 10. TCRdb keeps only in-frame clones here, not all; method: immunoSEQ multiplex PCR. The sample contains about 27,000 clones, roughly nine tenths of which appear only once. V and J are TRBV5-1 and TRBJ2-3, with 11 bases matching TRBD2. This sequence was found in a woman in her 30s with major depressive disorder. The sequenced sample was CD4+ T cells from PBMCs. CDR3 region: CASSPTYSSGRTDTQYF. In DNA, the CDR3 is TGCGCCAGCAGCCCAACCTATTCTAGCGGGAGGACAGATACGCAGTATTTT.